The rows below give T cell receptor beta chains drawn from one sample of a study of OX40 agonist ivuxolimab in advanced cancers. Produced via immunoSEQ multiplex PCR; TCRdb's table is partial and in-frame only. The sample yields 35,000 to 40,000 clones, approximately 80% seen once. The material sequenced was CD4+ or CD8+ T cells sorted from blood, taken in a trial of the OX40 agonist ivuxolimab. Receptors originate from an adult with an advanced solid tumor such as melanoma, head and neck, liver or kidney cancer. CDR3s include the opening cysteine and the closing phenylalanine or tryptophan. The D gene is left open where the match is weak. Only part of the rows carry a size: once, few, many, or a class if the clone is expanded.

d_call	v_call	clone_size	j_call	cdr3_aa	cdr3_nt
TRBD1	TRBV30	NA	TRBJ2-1	CAWTTGGPYNEQFF	TGTGCCTGGACGACAGGGGGTCCCTACAATGAGCAGTTCTTC
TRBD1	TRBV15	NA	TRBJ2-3	CATSTQRGTGRTDTQYF	TGTGCCACCAGCACCCAACGGGGGACAGGGAGGACAGATACGCAGTATTTT
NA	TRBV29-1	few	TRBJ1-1	CSVAAGWGMNTEAFF	TGCAGCGTTGCGGCAGGGTGGGGAATGAACACTGAAGCTTTCTTT
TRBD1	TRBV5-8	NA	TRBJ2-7	CASSYIPGQGRGEQYF	TGTGCCAGCAGCTACATTCCGGGACAGGGAAGGGGCGAGCAGTACTTC
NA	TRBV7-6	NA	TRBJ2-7	CASSPTTGRSYEQYF	TGTGCCAGCAGCCCAACAACAGGGCGCTCCTACGAGCAGTACTTC
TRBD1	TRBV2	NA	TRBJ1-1	CASSGHRGATMNTEAFF	TGTGCCAGCAGTGGCCACAGGGGCGCCACCATGAACACTGAAGCTTTCTTT
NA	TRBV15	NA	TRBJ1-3	CATSNWDSGNTIYF	TGTGCCACCAGCAACTGGGATTCTGGAAACACCATATATTTT
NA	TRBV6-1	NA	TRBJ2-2	CASSGSPGLVGELFF	TGTGCCAGCAGTGGTAGTCCAGGGTTGGTCGGGGAGCTGTTTTTT
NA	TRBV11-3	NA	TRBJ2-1	CASSLEGNKEQFF	TGTGCCAGCAGCTTAGAGGGCAACAAGGAGCAGTTCTTC
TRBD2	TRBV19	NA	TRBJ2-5	CASSPFWTSEGVGETQYF	TGTGCCAGTAGTCCATTCTGGACTAGCGAGGGGGTTGGAGAGACCCAGTACTTC
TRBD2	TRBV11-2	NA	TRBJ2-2	CAMRTAGGAGELFF	TGTGCCATGCGGACTGCGGGAGGGGCCGGGGAGCTGTTTTTT
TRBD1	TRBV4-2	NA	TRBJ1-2	CASSQGGTGAGYTF	TGTGCCAGCAGCCAAGGCGGGACAGGGGCTGGCTACACCTTC
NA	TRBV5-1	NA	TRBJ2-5	CASSLVSIQETQYF	TGCGCCAGCAGCTTGGTATCCATACAAGAGACCCAGTACTTC
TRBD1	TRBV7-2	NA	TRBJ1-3	CASSVSGTGTGNTIYF	TGTGCCAGCAGCGTCTCCGGGACAGGGACTGGAAACACCATATATTTT
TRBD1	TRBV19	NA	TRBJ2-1	CASSRDRVNNEQFF	TGTGCCAGTAGTAGAGACAGGGTTAACAATGAGCAGTTCTTC
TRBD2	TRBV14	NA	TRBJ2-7	CASSQDRLAAIVQYF	TGTGCCAGCAGCCAAGATAGGCTAGCGGCGATTGTGCAGTACTTC
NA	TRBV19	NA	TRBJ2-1	CASSMSYPNEQFF	TGTGCCAGTAGTATGAGTTATCCCAATGAGCAGTTCTTC
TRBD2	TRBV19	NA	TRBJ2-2	CASGASGSLGELFF	TGTGCCAGTGGCGCTAGCGGGAGTCTCGGGGAGCTGTTTTTT
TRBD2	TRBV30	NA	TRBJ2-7	CVWSLWPRTSGSRSAYEQYF	TGTGTCTGGAGCTTATGGCCGAGGACTAGCGGGAGTAGATCGGCCTACGAGCAGTACTTC
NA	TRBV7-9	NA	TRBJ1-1	CASSWTGENTEAFF	TGTGCCAGCAGTTGGACGGGTGAGAACACTGAAGCTTTCTTT
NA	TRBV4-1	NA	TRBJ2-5	CASSQEEFGTEYQETQYF	TGCGCCAGCAGCCAAGAGGAGTTCGGGACGGAGTACCAAGAGACCCAGTACTTC
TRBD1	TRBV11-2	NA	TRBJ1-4	CASSSLQGEKEGAEKLFF	TGTGCCAGCAGCTCTTTACAGGGCGAAAAGGAGGGGGCCGAAAAACTGTTTTTT
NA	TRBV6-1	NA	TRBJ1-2	CASSPGPNYGYTF	TGTGCCAGCTCCCCGGGACCTAACTATGGCTACACCTTC
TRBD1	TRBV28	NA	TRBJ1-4	CASSNTGGRGEKLFF	TGTGCCAGCAGTAATACAGGGGGCCGGGGTGAAAAACTGTTTTTT
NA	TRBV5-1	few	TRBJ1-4	CASSLAGSQGNRKLFF	TGCGCCAGCAGCTTGGCCGGTTCACAGGGAAATAGAAAACTGTTTTTT
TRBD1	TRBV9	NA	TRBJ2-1	CASSKLTGPSYNEQFF	TGTGCCAGCAGCAAGTTGACAGGGCCTTCCTACAATGAGCAGTTCTTC
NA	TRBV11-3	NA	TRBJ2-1	CASSLGGMGISYNEQFF	TGTGCCAGCAGCTTAGGCGGGATGGGGATCTCCTACAATGAGCAGTTCTTC
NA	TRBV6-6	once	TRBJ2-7	CASSPGLYEQYF	TGTGCCAGCAGTCCAGGACTTTACGAGCAGTACTTC
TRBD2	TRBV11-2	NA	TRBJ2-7	CASSFGAGGFYEQYF	TGTGCCAGCAGCTTCGGGGCGGGAGGTTTCTACGAGCAGTACTTC
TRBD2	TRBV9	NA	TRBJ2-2	CASSVATSGRTTGELFF	TGTGCCAGCAGCGTAGCTACTAGCGGGAGGACTACCGGGGAGCTGTTTTTT
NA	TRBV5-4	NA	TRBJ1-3	CASSLALAGGNTIYF	TGTGCCAGCAGCTTGGCCCTGGCGGGTGGAAACACCATATATTTT
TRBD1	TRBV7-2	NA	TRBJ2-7	CASSPTRQGYEQYF	TGTGCCAGCAGCCCCACGAGACAGGGCTACGAGCAGTACTTC
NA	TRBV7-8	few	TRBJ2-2	CASSLVSVNTGELFF	TGTGCCAGCAGCTTAGTTAGCGTTAACACCGGGGAGCTGTTTTTT
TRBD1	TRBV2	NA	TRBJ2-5	CASRLRTGGKETQYF	TGTGCCAGCAGGCTCCGGACAGGGGGCAAAGAGACCCAGTACTTC
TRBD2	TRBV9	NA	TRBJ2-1	CASTRLSGRAMNEQFF	TGTGCCAGCACCCGTCTGAGCGGGAGGGCCATGAATGAGCAGTTCTTC
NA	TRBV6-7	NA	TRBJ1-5	CASSSRTPFSNQPQHF	TGTGCCAGCAGTTCCAGGACACCATTTAGCAATCAGCCCCAGCATTTT
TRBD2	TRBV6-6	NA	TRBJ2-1	CASRLGTSGSNEQFF	TGTGCCAGCAGACTCGGGACTAGCGGGAGCAATGAGCAGTTCTTC
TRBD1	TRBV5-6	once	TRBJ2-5	CASTRTGAVPMYF	TGTGCCAGCACCCGGACAGGGGCAGTCCCCATGTACTTC
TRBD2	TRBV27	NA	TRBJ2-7	CASSSPAASGRYEQYF	TGTGCCAGCAGTTCCCCGGCGGCTAGCGGGAGGTACGAGCAGTACTTC